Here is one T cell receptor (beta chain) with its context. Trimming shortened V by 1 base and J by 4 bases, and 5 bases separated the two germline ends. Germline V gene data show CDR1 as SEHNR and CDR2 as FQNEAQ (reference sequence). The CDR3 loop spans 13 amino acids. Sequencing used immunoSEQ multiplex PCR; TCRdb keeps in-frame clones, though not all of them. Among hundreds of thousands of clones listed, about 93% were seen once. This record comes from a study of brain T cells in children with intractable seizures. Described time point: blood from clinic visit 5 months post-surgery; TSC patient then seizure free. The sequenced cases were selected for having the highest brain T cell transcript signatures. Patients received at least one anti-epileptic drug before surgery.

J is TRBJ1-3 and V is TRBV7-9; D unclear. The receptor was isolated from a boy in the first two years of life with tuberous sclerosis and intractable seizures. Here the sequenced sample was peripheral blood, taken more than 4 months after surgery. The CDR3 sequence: CASSLVWGNTIYF. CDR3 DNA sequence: TGTGCCAGCAGCTTAGTCTGGGGAAACACCATATATTTT.